One and the same sample provided the 4 T cell receptor beta chains below, sequenced in a study of cytomegalovirus exposure and HLA in healthy donors. Primers included in the PCR were 60 Vbeta and 13 Jbeta primers. The repertoire was sequenced with immunoSEQ multiplex PCR; TCRdb's copy has only in-frame clones and lacks some. Counted here are hundreds of thousands of clones, more than 85% occurring once; the ten biggest clones make up approximately 1%. Specimen: PBMCs. All receptors derive from a woman between 18 and 29 years old in good health and CMV-seronegative.

V usage is TRBV7-9 and J usage is TRBJ1-1, with D uncertain. There are 12 residues in the CDR3. Per the germline V gene, CDR1 is SEHNR and CDR2 is FQNEAQ (reference sequence). V lost 3 bases, J lost 7 bases, and 9 bases lay in between. The DNA for the CDR3 is TGTGCCAGCAGCTTCACGTTAGTTGAAGCTTTCTTT. Its protein is CASSFTLVEAFF. Based on the CDR3 plus reference TRBV7-9 and TRBJ1-1, the full variable domain is DTGVSQNPRHKITKRGQNVTFRCDPISEHNRLYWYRQTLGQGPEFLTYFQNEAQLEKSRLLSDRFSAERPKGSFSTLEIQRTEQGDSAMYLCASSFTLVEAFFGQGTRLTVV.

The J gene is TRBJ2-7, the V gene TRBV27; 10 bases line up with TRBD1. Trimming took 6 bases from V and 3 from J; bases not matched to a gene: 8. Germline V gives CDR1 MNHEY, CDR2 SMNVEV (reference sequence). This CDR3 is 15 amino acids long. CDR3: CASSQPGQGFYEQYF. The CDR3 nucleotides read TGTGCCAGCAGCCAGCCGGGACAGGGGTTCTACGAGCAGTACTTC.

The chain couples TRBV5-1 to TRBJ2-2; D unresolved. Trimming removed 5 bases at V and 7 bases at J, with 9 bases between. Germline CDR1 reads SGHRS; CDR2 reads YFSETQ. The CDR3 sequence is 12 residues long. The DNA of the CDR3 is TGCGCCAGCAGGGGCCCTGGCGGGGAGCTGTTTTTT. It translates to CASRGPGGELFF.

This clone was detected once. V usage is TRBV6-6 and J usage is TRBJ1-1; no clear D. The V gene lost 2 bases and the J gene lost 0 bases, with 7 bases spanning the gap. The length of the CDR3 is 14 residues. Germline V gene lookup returns CDR1 MNHNY and CDR2 SVGAGI (reference sequence). CDR3 sequence: CASSYRRLNTEAFF. CDR3 nucleotide sequence: TGTGCCAGCAGTTACCGGCGGCTGAACACTGAAGCTTTCTTT.